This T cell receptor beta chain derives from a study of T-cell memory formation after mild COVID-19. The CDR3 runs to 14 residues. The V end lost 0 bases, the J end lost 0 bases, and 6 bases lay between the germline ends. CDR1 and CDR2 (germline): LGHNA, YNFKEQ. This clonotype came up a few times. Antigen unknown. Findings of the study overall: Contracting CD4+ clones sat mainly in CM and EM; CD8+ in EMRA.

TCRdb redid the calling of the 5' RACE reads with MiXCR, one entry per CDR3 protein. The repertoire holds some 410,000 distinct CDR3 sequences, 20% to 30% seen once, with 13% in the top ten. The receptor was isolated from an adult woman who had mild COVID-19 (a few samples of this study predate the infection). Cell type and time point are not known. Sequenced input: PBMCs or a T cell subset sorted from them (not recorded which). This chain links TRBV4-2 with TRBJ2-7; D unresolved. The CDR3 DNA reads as TGTGCCAGCAGCCAAGATGATTACTCCTACGAGCAGTACTTC. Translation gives CASSQDDYSYEQYF.